This TCR beta chain came from a study of cytomegalovirus exposure and HLA in healthy donors. The V gene lost 1 base and the J gene lost 4 bases, with 11 bases spanning the gap. Germline V gives CDR1 SGHAT, CDR2 FQNNGV. The CDR3 has 14 amino acids. With respect to this clone: Its antigen is still unknown.

Study-level findings and limits: A missense DCLRE1C variant was associated with V- and J-gene trimming of TCR beta chains in a later analysis, and an independent cohort replicated the association. Earlier results showed most TCR beta V segments being productive about 87% or about 30% of the time. In a later analysis, CMV-associated beta chains were mostly HLA-associated, it appeared.

Primers included in the PCR were 60 Vbeta and 13 Jbeta primers. Only in-frame clones appear in the TCRdb table, and some are missing; sequencing was by immunoSEQ multiplex PCR. This sample has 130,000 or so clones, with more than 70% found just once. The TCR comes from a woman aged 55-75 years in good health and CMV-seronegative. The J gene is TRBJ2-7, the V gene TRBV11-2, with D hard to call. The material sequenced was PBMCs. The CDR3 here is CASSLAPQRYEQYF. The DNA of the CDR3 is TGTGCCAGCAGCTTAGCCCCTCAGCGATACGAGCAGTACTTC. Filled out from reference TRBV11-2 and TRBJ2-7, the complete variable domain reads EAGVAQSPRYKIIEKRQSVAFWCNPISGHATLYWYQQILGQGPKLLIQFQNNGVVDDSQLPKDRFSAERLKGVDSTLKIQPAKLEDSAVYLCASSLAPQRYEQYFGPGTRLTVT.